This T cell receptor (beta chain) was identified during a study of blood T cell repertoires in COVID-19. The table lists this clone with a count of one. V lost 4 bases to trimming and J lost 8 bases; unmatched junction nucleotides: 7. The length of the CDR3 is 15 residues. In germline, CDR1 is SGHRS, CDR2 YFSETQ. Measured with immunoSEQ multiplex PCR; TCRdb has only the in-frame clones, and not every one. The sample lists about 210,000 clones; about 86% were seen once. Participant-given clinical history determined each cohort assignment. This chain links TRBV5-1 with TRBJ2-1; 12 bases agree with TRBD2. Sequencing input: PBMCs or T cells enriched from blood (not recorded which). This TCR derives from a woman in her forties or fifties with acute COVID-19. The CDR3 nucleotides are TGCGCCAGCAGCCTAGGACTAGCGGGGAGGTATGAGCAGTTCTTC. Protein: CASSLGLAGRYEQFF.